The rows below give T cell receptor beta chains drawn from one sample of a study of T-cell reconstitution after alpha-beta-depleted transplantation in children. TCRdb used MiXCR to reprocess the PCR reads, holding one entry per CDR3 protein. The sample yields about 150,000 distinct CDR3 sequences, 8.5% to 10% seen once. The material sequenced was PBMCs, mostly from graft donor cells, taken 180 days after TCRalphabeta/CD19-depleted stem cell transplant. The receptors derive from a female patient aged 2-15 years who had a stem cell transplant for congenital amegakaryocytic thrombocytopenia, so the T cells may come from the graft donor. The CDR3 runs from the conserved cysteine through the conserved F or W. The D gene is left open where the match is weak. Clone size is stated in some rows and not others, as once, few, many or a class when expanded.

v_call	d_call	clone_size	j_call	cdr3_aa	cdr3_nt
TRBV19	TRBD1	few	TRBJ1-5	CASSIERGQEGNQPQHF	TGTGCCAGTAGTATAGAGAGGGGGCAAGAGGGCAATCAGCCCCAGCATTTT
TRBV9	TRBD2	.	TRBJ2-1	CASSGLAGGRREQFF	TGTGCCAGCAGCGGACTAGCGGGAGGGCGTCGAGAGCAGTTCTTC
TRBV4-3	.	.	TRBJ1-4	CASSHDPGRGEKLFF	TGCGCCAGCAGCCATGATCCGGGAAGGGGTGAAAAACTGTTTTTT
TRBV20-1	.	.	TRBJ2-7	CSARRFGTLSIEQYF	TGCAGTGCTCGACGGTTCGGGACCCTCTCGATCGAGCAGTACTTC
TRBV5-1	.	many	TRBJ1-1	CASSLDTEAFF	TGCGCCAGCAGCTTGGACACTGAAGCTTTCTTT
TRBV20-1	.	.	TRBJ1-5	CSAPDGWGGSQPQHF	TGCAGTGCTCCTGACGGATGGGGCGGGAGTCAGCCCCAGCATTTT
TRBV5-1	TRBD1	many	TRBJ1-5	CASSPNRGQSNQPQHF	TGCGCCAGCAGCCCAAACAGGGGGCAGAGCAATCAGCCCCAGCATTTT
TRBV20-1	.	many	TRBJ1-2	CSAASGPNYGYTF	TGCAGTGCAGCTTCCGGGCCAAACTATGGCTACACCTTC
TRBV6-1	.	.	TRBJ2-1	CAGSQGWGSYNEQFF	TGTGCCGGCAGCCAAGGGTGGGGGTCCTACAATGAGCAGTTCTTC
TRBV5-1	.	many	TRBJ2-2	CASSPADGELFF	TGCGCCAGCAGCCCGGCCGACGGGGAGCTGTTTTTT
TRBV28	TRBD1	many	TRBJ1-2	CASSLGQVYGYTF	TGTGCCAGCAGTCTCGGACAGGTCTATGGCTACACCTTC
TRBV30	.	many	TRBJ2-1	CAWSAAPTGSQFF	TGTGCCTGGAGTGCGGCCCCGACAGGATCCCAGTTCTTC
TRBV2	.	many	TRBJ2-1	CASSEGESSYNEQFF	TGTGCCAGCAGTGAAGGGGAGAGCTCCTACAATGAGCAGTTCTTC